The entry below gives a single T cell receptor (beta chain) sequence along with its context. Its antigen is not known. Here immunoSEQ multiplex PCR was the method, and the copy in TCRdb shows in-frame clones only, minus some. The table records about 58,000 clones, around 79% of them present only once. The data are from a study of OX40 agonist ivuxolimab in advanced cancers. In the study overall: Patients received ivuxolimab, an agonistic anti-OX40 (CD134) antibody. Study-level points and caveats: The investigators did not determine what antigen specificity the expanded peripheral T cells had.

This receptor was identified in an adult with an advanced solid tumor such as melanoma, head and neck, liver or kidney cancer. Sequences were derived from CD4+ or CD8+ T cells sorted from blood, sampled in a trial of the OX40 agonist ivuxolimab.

The CDR3, as DNA: TGTGCCAGCAGAATCGAGAGTTATTCACCCCTCCACTTT. It translates to CASRIESYSPLHF. The chain employs TRBV2 and TRBJ1-6; D unresolved. The germline gives CDR1 SNHLY, CDR2 FYNNEI. This CDR3 contains 13 residues. V was shortened by 6 bases and J by 8 bases, with 11 bases between the two germline ends.